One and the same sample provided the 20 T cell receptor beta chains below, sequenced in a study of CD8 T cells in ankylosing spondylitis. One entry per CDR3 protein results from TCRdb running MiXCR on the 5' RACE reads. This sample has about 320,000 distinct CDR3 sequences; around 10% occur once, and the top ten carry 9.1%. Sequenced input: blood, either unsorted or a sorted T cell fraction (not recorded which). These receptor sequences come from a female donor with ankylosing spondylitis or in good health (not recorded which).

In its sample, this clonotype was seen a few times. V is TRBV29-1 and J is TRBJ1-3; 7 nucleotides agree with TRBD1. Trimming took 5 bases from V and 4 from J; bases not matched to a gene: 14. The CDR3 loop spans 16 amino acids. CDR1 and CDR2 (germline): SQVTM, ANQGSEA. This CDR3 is CSVLGPSWDRGNTIYF. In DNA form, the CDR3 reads TGCAGCGTTCTAGGCCCATCTTGGGACAGAGGAAACACCATATATTTT.

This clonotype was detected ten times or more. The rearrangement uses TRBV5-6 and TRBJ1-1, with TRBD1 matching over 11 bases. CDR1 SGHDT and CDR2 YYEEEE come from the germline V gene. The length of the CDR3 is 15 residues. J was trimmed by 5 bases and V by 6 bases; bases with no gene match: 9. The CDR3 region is CASTRTGGDRTEAFF. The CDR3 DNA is TGTGCCAGCACCCGGACAGGGGGCGATCGAACTGAAGCTTTCTTT.

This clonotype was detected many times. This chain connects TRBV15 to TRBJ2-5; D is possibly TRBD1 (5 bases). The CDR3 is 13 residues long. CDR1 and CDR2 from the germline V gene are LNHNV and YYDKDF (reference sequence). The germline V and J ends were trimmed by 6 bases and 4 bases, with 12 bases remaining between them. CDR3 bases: TGTGCCACCAGGTTTCTAGGGGCAGAGACCCAGTACTTC. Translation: CATRFLGAETQYF. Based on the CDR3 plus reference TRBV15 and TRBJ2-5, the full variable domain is DAMVIQNPRYQVTQFGKPVTLSCSQTLNHNVMYWYQQKSSQAPKLLFHYYDKDFNNEADTPDNFQSRRPNTSFCFLDIRSPGLGDTAMYLCATRFLGAETQYFGPGTRLLVL.

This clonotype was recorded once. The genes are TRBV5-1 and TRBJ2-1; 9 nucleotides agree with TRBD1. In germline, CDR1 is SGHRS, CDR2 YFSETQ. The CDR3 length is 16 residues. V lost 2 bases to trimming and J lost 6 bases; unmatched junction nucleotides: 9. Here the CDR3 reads CASSLGDRGYPNEQFF. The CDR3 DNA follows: TGCGCCAGCAGCTTAGGTGACAGGGGGTACCCCAATGAGCAGTTCTTC.

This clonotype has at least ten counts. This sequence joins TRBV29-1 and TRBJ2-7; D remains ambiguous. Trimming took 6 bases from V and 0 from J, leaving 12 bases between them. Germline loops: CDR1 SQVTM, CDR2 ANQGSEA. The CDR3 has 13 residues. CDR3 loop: CSVVTASSYEQYF. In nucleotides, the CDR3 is TGCAGCGTGGTTACCGCAAGCTCCTACGAGCAGTACTTC.

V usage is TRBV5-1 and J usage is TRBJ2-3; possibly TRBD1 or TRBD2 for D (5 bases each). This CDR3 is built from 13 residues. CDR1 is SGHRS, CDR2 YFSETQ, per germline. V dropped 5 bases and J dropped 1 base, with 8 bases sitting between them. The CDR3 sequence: CASSTGRTDTQYF. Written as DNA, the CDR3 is TGCGCCAGCAGTACGGGGCGCACAGATACGCAGTATTTT. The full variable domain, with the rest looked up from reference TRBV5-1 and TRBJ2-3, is KAGVTQTPRYLIKTRGQQVTLSCSPISGHRSVSWYQQTPGQGLQFLFEYFSETQRNKGNFPGRFSGRQFSNSRSEMNVSTLELGDSALYLCASSTGRTDTQYFGPGTRLTVL.

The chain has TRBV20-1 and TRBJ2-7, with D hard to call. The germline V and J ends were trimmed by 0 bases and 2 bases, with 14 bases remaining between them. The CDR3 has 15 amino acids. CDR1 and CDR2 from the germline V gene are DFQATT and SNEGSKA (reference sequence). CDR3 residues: CSARDKVAPTYEQYF. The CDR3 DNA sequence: TGCAGTGCTAGAGATAAGGTCGCACCAACCTACGAGCAGTACTTC.

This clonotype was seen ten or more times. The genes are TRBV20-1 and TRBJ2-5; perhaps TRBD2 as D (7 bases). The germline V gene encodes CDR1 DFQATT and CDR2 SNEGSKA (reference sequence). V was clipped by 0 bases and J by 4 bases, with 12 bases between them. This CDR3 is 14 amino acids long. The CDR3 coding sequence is TGCAGTGCTAGAGATCTTAGGGGGGGAGAGACCCAGTACTTC. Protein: CSARDLRGGETQYF.

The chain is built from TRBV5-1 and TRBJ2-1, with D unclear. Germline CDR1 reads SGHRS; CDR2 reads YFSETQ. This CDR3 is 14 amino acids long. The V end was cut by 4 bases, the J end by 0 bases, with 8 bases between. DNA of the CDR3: TGCGCCAGCAGCAGCACGGGCTCCTACAATGAGCAGTTCTTC. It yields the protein CASSSTGSYNEQFF.

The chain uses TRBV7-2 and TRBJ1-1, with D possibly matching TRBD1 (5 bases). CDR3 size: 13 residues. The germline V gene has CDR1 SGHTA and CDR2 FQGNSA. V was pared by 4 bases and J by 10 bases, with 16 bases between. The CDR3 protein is CASSSRDGKGAFF. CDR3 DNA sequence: TGTGCCAGCAGCTCCCGGGACGGGAAGGGAGCTTTCTTT. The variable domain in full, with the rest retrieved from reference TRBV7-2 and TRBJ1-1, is GAGVSQSPSNKVTEKGKDVELRCDPISGHTALYWYRQSLGQGLEFLIYFQGNSAPDKSGLPSDRFSAERTGGSVSTLTIQRTQQEDSAVYLCASSSRDGKGAFFGQGTRLTVV.

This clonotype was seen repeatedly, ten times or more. CDR3 residues: CSASNEKLFF. The CDR3 coding sequence is TGCAGTGCTAGTAATGAAAAACTGTTTTTT. This chain links TRBV20-1 with TRBJ1-4; no reliable D call. The germline CDR1 and CDR2 sequences are DFQATT and SNEGSKA (reference sequence). The CDR3 has 10 residues. V lost 3 bases and J 4 bases, leaving 0 bases between the germline ends.

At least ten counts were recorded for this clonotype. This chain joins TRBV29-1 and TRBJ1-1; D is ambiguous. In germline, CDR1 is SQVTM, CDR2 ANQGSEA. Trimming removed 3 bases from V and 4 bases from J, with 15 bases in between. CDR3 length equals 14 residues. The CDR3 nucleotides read TGCAGCGTTGAGATGTCGACGGGATTCACTGAAGCTTTCTTT. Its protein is CSVEMSTGFTEAFF. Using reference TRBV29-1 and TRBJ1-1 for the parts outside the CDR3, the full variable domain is SAVISQKPSRDICQRGTSLTIQCQVDSQVTMMFWYRQQPGQSLTLIATANQGSEATYESGFVIDKFPISRPNLTFSTLTVSNMSPEDSSIYLCSVEMSTGFTEAFFGQGTRLTVV.

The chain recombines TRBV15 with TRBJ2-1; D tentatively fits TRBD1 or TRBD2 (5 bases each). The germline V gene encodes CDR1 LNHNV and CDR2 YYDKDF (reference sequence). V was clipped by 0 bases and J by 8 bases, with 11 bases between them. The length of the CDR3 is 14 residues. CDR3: CATSRDEGFHEQFF. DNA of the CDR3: TGTGCCACCAGCAGAGATGAGGGGTTCCATGAGCAGTTCTTC.

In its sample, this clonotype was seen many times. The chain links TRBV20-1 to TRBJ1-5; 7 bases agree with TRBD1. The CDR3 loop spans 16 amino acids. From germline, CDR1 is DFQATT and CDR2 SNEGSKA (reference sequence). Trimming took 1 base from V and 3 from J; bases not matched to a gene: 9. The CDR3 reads CSARVGTGEDNQPQHF. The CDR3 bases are TGCAGTGCTAGAGTTGGCACAGGGGAAGACAATCAGCCCCAGCATTTT.

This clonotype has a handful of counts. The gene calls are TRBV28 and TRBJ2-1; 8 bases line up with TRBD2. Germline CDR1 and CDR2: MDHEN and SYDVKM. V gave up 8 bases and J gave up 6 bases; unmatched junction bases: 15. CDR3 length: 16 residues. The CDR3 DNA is TGTGCCAGCGAAACTGCCTACAGCGGGGGTACCAATGAGCAGTTCTTC. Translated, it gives CASETAYSGGTNEQFF.

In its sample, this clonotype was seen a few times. CDR3 in amino acids: CSAISATGEYSNQPQHF. The CDR3 DNA sequence: TGCAGTGCCATCTCGGCTACAGGGGAGTATAGCAATCAGCCCCAGCATTTT. The chain is built from TRBV20-1 and TRBJ1-5, with 7 bases matching TRBD1. Trimming removed 6 bases from V and 0 bases from J; junction bases left unmatched: 14. The CDR3 is 17 amino acids. Per germline, CDR1 DFQATT and CDR2 SNEGSKA (reference sequence).

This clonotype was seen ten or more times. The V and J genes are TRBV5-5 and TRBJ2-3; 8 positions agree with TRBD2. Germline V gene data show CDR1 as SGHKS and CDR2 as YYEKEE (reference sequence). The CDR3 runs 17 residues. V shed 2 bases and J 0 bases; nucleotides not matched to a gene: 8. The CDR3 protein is CASSFNNQRGSTDTQYF. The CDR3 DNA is TGTGCCAGCAGCTTTAATAACCAGCGGGGGAGCACAGATACGCAGTATTTT.

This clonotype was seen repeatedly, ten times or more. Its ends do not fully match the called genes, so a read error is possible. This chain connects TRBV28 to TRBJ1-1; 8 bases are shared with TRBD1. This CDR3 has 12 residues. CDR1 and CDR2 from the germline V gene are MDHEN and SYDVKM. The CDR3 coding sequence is TGTGCCAGCAGCTCACCGCCTTTGACAGGGGTTTTT. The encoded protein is CASSSPPLTGVF.

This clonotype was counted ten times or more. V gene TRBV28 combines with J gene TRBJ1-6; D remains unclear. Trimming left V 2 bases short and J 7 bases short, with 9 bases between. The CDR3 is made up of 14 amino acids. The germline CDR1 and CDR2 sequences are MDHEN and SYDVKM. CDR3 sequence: CASSLTRINSPLHF. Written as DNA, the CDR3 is TGTGCCAGCAGTTTAACCAGGATAAATTCACCCCTCCACTTT.

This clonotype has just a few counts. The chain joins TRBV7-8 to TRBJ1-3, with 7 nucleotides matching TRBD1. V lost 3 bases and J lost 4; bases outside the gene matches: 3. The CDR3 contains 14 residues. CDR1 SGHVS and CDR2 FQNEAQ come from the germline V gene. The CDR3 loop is CASSLDRRGNTIYF. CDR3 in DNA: TGTGCCAGCAGCTTGGACAGGAGAGGAAACACCATATATTTT.